These 9 T cell receptor beta chains were all obtained from the same sample, sequenced in a study of T cells after yellow fever vaccination. TCRdb used MiXCR to reprocess the 5' RACE reads, holding one entry per CDR3 protein. The repertoire has around 46,000 distinct CDR3 sequences, roughly 7.4% of them found once; the top ten carry more than 25%. Sample: CD8+ T cells sorted from PBMCs, taken roughly 14 days after the first yellow fever vaccination. These receptors all come from a man aged 18 to 30 who received the YFV17D yellow fever vaccine.

The CDR3 region has the DNA TGTGCCAGCAGCTCACGCGACAGGGGCGGGACCGGGGAGCTGTTTTTT. Translating it yields CASSSRDRGGTGELFF. The rearrangement joins TRBV5-4 to TRBJ2-2, with TRBD1 identical over 8 bases. Germline CDR1 and CDR2: SGHNT and YYREEE (reference sequence). With 3 bases clipped from V and 5 bases from J, the junction kept 9 bases outside the gene matches. The CDR3 loop spans 16 amino acids.

This clonotype was recorded many times. The chain couples TRBV20-1 to TRBJ2-3; TRBD1 or TRBD2 may be the D gene (5 bases each). The ends were cut back, 5 bases at V and 5 bases at J, with 20 bases in the middle. This CDR3 is 15 amino acids long. Germline V gives CDR1 DFQATT, CDR2 SNEGSKA (reference sequence). CDR3 coding DNA: TGCAGTGCTCGCCAAGACCGGGGCCCCGGAGATACGCAGTATTTT. Its translation is CSARQDRGPGDTQYF.

This clonotype was seen many times. CDR3 sequence (DNA): TGTGCCACCATAACGGGGGATAGCAATCAGCCCCAGCATTTT. This codes for CATITGDSNQPQHF. The chain employs TRBV6-5 and TRBJ1-5, with D maybe TRBD1 (5 bases). The germline gives CDR1 MNHEY, CDR2 SVGAGI. Trimming removed 10 bases at V and 0 bases at J, with 13 bases between. The length of the CDR3 is 14 residues.

This clonotype occurred many times. The J gene is TRBJ2-1, the V gene TRBV11-1, with no clear D. CDR1 and CDR2 from the germline V gene are SGHAT and FQDESV (reference sequence). This CDR3 comprises 17 residues. V was shortened by 5 bases and J by 5 bases, with 22 bases between the two germline ends. As DNA, the CDR3 is TGTGCCAGCAGCCCAACCAACCGGGCCCCGAACAACAATGAGCAGTTCTTC. Translated, it gives CASSPTNRAPNNNEQFF.

Concerning this clonotype: A much larger clone differs from this one at a single base, so this may be a read error. The gene calls are TRBV4-3 and TRBJ2-1; 10 nucleotides agree with TRBD2. CDR1 and CDR2 from the germline V gene are LGHNA and YSLEER. The CDR3 spans 18 residues. The junction had 9 bases not matched to a gene; V was cut back by 4 bases and J by 0 bases. Written as DNA, the CDR3 is TGCGCCAGCAGCCCGAGGGCTAGCGGGGGCCGCTCCTACAATGAGCAGTTCTTC. Translated: CASSPRASGGRSYNEQFF.

This clonotype was detected ten times or more. V usage is TRBV10-3 and J usage is TRBJ2-7, with 11 bases lining up with TRBD1. In germline, CDR1 is ENHRY, CDR2 SYGVKD. The trim removed 6 bases at V and 3 bases at J, leaving 13 bases unmatched. CDR3 length: 17 residues. The CDR3 DNA follows: TGTGCCATCAGGGATCCCGGAGGACAGGGGGCTCGCTACGAGCAGTACTTC. This encodes CAIRDPGGQGARYEQYF.

This clonotype was counted ten times or more. J is TRBJ1-5 and V is TRBV4-3; D is unresolved. From germline, CDR1 is LGHNA and CDR2 YSLEER. The ends were cut back, 0 bases at V and 1 base at J, with 10 bases in the middle. This CDR3 is 16 amino acids long. CDR3 region: CASSQDGPLSNQPQHF. The DNA of the CDR3 is TGCGCCAGCAGCCAAGATGGGCCACTGAGCAATCAGCCCCAGCATTTT.

The CDR3 region is CATSDSERGLDNEQFF. The CDR3 DNA follows: TGTGCCACCAGTGATTCCGAGCGGGGGTTAGACAATGAGCAGTTCTTC. V and J are TRBV24-1 and TRBJ2-1, with 8 nucleotides matching TRBD2. V lost 2 bases, J lost 5 bases, and 7 bases stayed unmatched. CDR3 size: 16 residues. In germline, CDR1 is KGHDR, CDR2 SFDVKD.

For this clonotype: This may come from a read error, since a much larger clone is one base off. The V gene is TRBV3-1, the J gene TRBJ2-7; tentatively, D is TRBD1 or TRBD2 (5 bases each). This CDR3 comprises 14 residues. V was cut by 3 bases and J by 5 bases, with 14 bases left in between. CDR1 is LGHDT and CDR2 is YNNKEL in the germline V gene (reference sequence). CDR3 sequence reads: CASSHARGIDEQYF. As DNA, the CDR3 is TGTGCCAGCAGCCACGCTCGGGGCATCGACGAGCAGTACTTC.